The sequence of this TCR beta chain was determined in a study of blood T cells in healthy people across ages. Turning to the study itself: Capture by template switching was about one barcoded beta molecule per two T cells. Study-wide results and limits: Possibly confounding the expanded clonotype changes was the fact that donor CMV status was unknown.

A second roughly 6 to 12 cycle PCR used barcoded and J-beta primers. Carrying 12 random nucleotides, a template-switch adaptor labeled each individual cDNA molecule. TCRdb used MiXCR to reprocess the 5' RACE reads, holding one entry per CDR3 protein. The repertoire holds 1.2 million to 1.5 million distinct CDR3 sequences, approximately 40% seen once, with roughly 7.7% in the top ten. This clonotype was recorded only once. The antigen is undetermined. Each donor was a healthy Caucasian individual from Russia, aged about 6 to 95. The V gene's germline CDR1 is SNHLY and CDR2 FYNNEI. The length of the CDR3 is 13 residues. Trimming removed 9 bases from V and 6 bases from J; junction bases left unmatched: 4.

The specimen was blood. This chain links TRBV2 with TRBJ2-1; TRBD1 aligns across 11 bases. This receptor was obtained from a woman in her late teens or twenties in good health. The chain's CDR3 is CARAGQGGNEQFF. CDR3 in DNA: TGTGCCAGAGCGGGACAGGGGGGCAATGAGCAGTTCTTC.